A single sample gave rise to the 27 T cell receptor beta chains below, sequenced in a study of blood T cell repertoires in COVID-19. Sequenced by immunoSEQ multiplex PCR; TCRdb stores in-frame clones only, minus some. The data show fewer than 150,000 clones, about 77% seen once. The sequencing input was peripheral blood. The receptors stem from a man older than 75 with acute or convalescent COVID-19.

The chain joins TRBV7-8 to TRBJ2-7; TRBD1 might be the D (6 bases). The germline V gene encodes CDR1 SGHVS and CDR2 FQNEAQ. V shed 8 bases and J shed 7 bases, with 18 bases lying between them. The length of the CDR3 is 13 residues. In DNA form, the CDR3 reads TGTGCCAGCGCCCATGGACAGCCTGGTGAGCAGTACTTC. It codes for CASAHGQPGEQYF. Full variable domain (remainder filled in from reference TRBV7-8 and TRBJ2-7): GAGVSQSPRYKVAKRGQDVALRCDPISGHVSLFWYQQALGQGPEFLTYFQNEAQLDKSGLPSDRFFAERPEGSVSTLKIQRTQQEDSAVYLCASAHGQPGEQYFGPGTRLTVT.

The chain is built from TRBV2 and TRBJ2-5, with unresolved D. This CDR3 region has 14 residues. Trimming cost V 6 bases and J 5 bases, with 16 bases left between them. Per the germline V gene, CDR1 is SNHLY and CDR2 is FYNNEI. The CDR3 region has the DNA TGTGCCAGCAGATCAGGAAGAGTAGGCGAGACCCAGTACTTC. Amino acids: CASRSGRVGETQYF.

This clone was seen only a few times. This chain connects TRBV15 to TRBJ2-7, with 10 positions matching TRBD1. The germline gives CDR1 LNHNV, CDR2 YYDKDF (reference sequence). This CDR3 comprises 18 residues. V lost 3 bases to trimming and J lost 1 base; unmatched junction nucleotides: 12. The CDR3 DNA sequence: TGTGCCACCAGCAGGGGGACGGGACAGGGGTCAGCATCCTACGAGCAGTACTTC. Its protein product is CATSRGTGQGSASYEQYF.

This chain links TRBV11-1 with TRBJ1-2, with D maybe TRBD1 (6 bases). The CDR3 is 16 residues long. Germline V gene lookup returns CDR1 SGHAT and CDR2 FQDESV (reference sequence). The V end lost 2 bases, the J end lost 2 bases, and 15 bases lay between the germline ends. CDR3 region: CASSLSGVVKNYGYTF. The CDR3 nucleotides are TGTGCCAGCAGCTTATCAGGGGTGGTGAAAAACTATGGCTACACCTTC.

The table lists this clone with a count of one. The chain couples TRBV5-6 to TRBJ1-5, with 8 bases identical to TRBD1. Trimming took 4 bases from V and 6 from J; bases not matched to a gene: 3. CDR3 length: 13 amino acids. CDR1 is SGHDT and CDR2 is YYEEEE in the germline V gene. CDR3 residues: CASSLDRVQPQHF. DNA for the CDR3: TGTGCCAGCAGCCTGGACAGGGTTCAGCCCCAGCATTTT.

This chain links TRBV5-1 with TRBJ2-3; 8 nucleotides match TRBD2. This CDR3 has 14 residues. The V segment lost 2 bases and the J segment 1 base; nucleotides outside the gene matches: 0. Per the germline V gene, CDR1 is SGHRS and CDR2 is YFSETQ. CDR3 amino acids: CASSLAGGTDTQYF. DNA for the CDR3: TGCGCCAGCAGCTTAGCGGGGGGCACAGATACGCAGTATTTT.

This clone was detected a few times. This chain joins TRBV6-2 or TRBV6-3 and TRBJ2-5; 12 bases agree with TRBD1. CDR1 MNHEY and CDR2 SVGEGT come from the germline V gene. V lost 5 bases and J lost 5; bases outside the gene matches: 6. The CDR3 runs 15 residues. CDR3 loop: CASSGGTGGGETQYF. As DNA, the CDR3 is TGTGCCAGCAGTGGGGGGACAGGGGGCGGCGAGACCCAGTACTTC.

V usage is TRBV4-1 and J usage is TRBJ2-6; D is perhaps TRBD1 (5 bases). Germline V gene data show CDR1 as MGHRA and CDR2 as YSYEKL. V was shortened by 0 bases and J by 4 bases, with 13 bases between the two germline ends. The CDR3 runs to 17 residues. CDR3 coding DNA: TGCGCCAGCAGCCAAGAACCCAGGGAAGTAGGGGCCAACGTCCTGACTTTC. Translation gives CASSQEPREVGANVLTF.

The CDR3 nucleotides read TGTGCCAGCAGCTTATTCGGTCAATCCTACGAGCAGTACTTC. Translation: CASSLFGQSYEQYF. The rearrangement links TRBV7-2 to TRBJ2-7; D remains unclear. Germline V gene data show CDR1 as SGHTA and CDR2 as FQGNSA. Trimming cost V 2 bases and J 1 base, with 9 bases left between them. This CDR3 is 14 amino acids long.

J is TRBJ1-5 and V is TRBV5-6; tentatively, D is TRBD1 (6 bases). The ends were cut back, 1 base at V and 4 bases at J, with 6 bases in the middle. The germline gives CDR1 SGHDT, CDR2 YYEEEE. CDR3 length: 13 residues. The CDR3 sequence: CASSLRGNQPQHF. The DNA for the CDR3 is TGTGCCAGCAGCTTGAGGGGGAATCAGCCCCAGCATTTT.

J is TRBJ2-1 and V is TRBV29-1, with D possibly being TRBD2 (6 bases). Trimming removed 6 bases from V and 4 bases from J, with 16 bases in between. Looked up from germline, CDR1 is SQVTM and CDR2 is ANQGSEA. This CDR3 has 14 residues. The CDR3 region is CSVAGGRTYNEQFF. CDR3 in DNA: TGCAGCGTGGCCGGGGGACGTACTTACAATGAGCAGTTCTTC.

This chain uses TRBV6-2 or TRBV6-3 with TRBJ1-2, with D possibly matching TRBD1 (5 bases). Germline V gene data show CDR1 as MNHEY and CDR2 as SVGEGT. The CDR3 totals 17 residues. V was clipped by 2 bases and J by 0 bases, with 16 bases between them. CDR3 sequence (DNA): TGTGCCAGCAGTTACCCCGCCGGGGGTCAGACTAACTATGGCTACACCTTC. Residues: CASSYPAGGQTNYGYTF.

This clone was counted at least ten times. CDR3 sequence reads: CASSLAQGARNTEAFF. The DNA of the CDR3 is TGCGCCAGCAGCTTGGCACAGGGGGCACGAAACACTGAAGCTTTCTTT. V gene TRBV5-1 combines with J gene TRBJ1-1; TRBD1 aligns across 9 bases. With 0 bases clipped from V and 2 bases from J, the junction kept 5 bases outside the gene matches. Per germline, CDR1 SGHRS and CDR2 YFSETQ. This CDR3 has 16 amino acids.

This clone was observed a handful of times. The chain is built from TRBV7-6 and TRBJ1-6; D is perhaps TRBD1 (5 bases). The V and J ends lost 4 bases and 3 bases respectively, with 19 bases between them. Germline V lookup: CDR1 SGHVS, CDR2 FNYEAQ. CDR3 size: 18 residues. The chain's CDR3 is CASSSAAPRGNYNSPLHF. CDR3 nucleotides: TGTGCCAGCAGCTCCGCGGCCCCCCGGGGGAACTATAATTCACCCCTCCACTTT.

V usage is TRBV9 and J usage is TRBJ1-3; the D is unclear. The V and J ends lost 0 bases and 5 bases respectively, with 12 bases between them. Germline loops: CDR1 SGDLS, CDR2 YYNGEE. The CDR3 is 15 amino acids. This CDR3 reads CASSVGSLARNTIYF. The CDR3 DNA is TGTGCCAGCAGCGTAGGTTCTCTTGCGAGAAACACCATATATTTT. Combining the CDR3 with reference TRBV9 and TRBJ1-3 gives the whole variable domain DSGVTQTPKHLITATGQRVTLRCSPRSGDLSVYWYQQSLDQGLQFLIQYYNGEERAKGNILERFSAQQFPDLHSELNLSSLELGDSALYFCASSVGSLARNTIYFGEGSWLTVV.

This clone was detected a few times. The chain links TRBV24-1 to TRBJ2-7; 11 nucleotides match TRBD1. The V gene's germline CDR1 is KGHDR and CDR2 SFDVKD. V lost 6 bases and J lost 5; bases outside the gene matches: 5. The CDR3 has 14 amino acids. DNA for the CDR3: TGTGCCACCAGTAAGGACAGGGGGCTCGACGAGCAGTACTTC. Amino acids: CATSKDRGLDEQYF.

The chain recombines TRBV7-8 with TRBJ1-2; TRBD1 might be the D (5 bases). V lost 0 bases and J 5 bases, leaving 10 bases between the germline ends. Looked up from germline, CDR1 is SGHVS and CDR2 is FQNEAQ. The length of the CDR3 is 14 residues. The CDR3 coding sequence is TGTGCCAGCAGCTTAGCGAGGGGAGGGTATGGCTACACCTTC. Its protein product is CASSLARGGYGYTF.

V gene TRBV29-1 combines with J gene TRBJ1-1, with 8 positions matching TRBD1. Germline-derived CDR1 and CDR2 are SQVTM and ANQGSEA. The CDR3 covers 12 residues. J was trimmed by 5 bases and V by 4 bases; bases with no gene match: 3. CDR3 residues: CSVARGQTEAFF. CDR3 DNA sequence: TGCAGCGTTGCCAGGGGGCAGACTGAAGCTTTCTTT.

The V gene is TRBV19, the J gene TRBJ2-1, with 14 bases lining up with TRBD2. Trimming removed 0 bases from V and 9 bases from J; junction bases left unmatched: 13. CDR3 size: 19 residues. Germline CDR1 and CDR2: LNHDA and SQIVND (reference sequence). This chain's CDR3 is CASSIDALRLAGGSGEQFF. The DNA of the CDR3 is TGTGCCAGTAGTATAGATGCCCTCAGACTAGCGGGGGGGTCAGGTGAGCAGTTCTTC.

V and J are TRBV5-1 and TRBJ2-5, with D unresolved. The V gene lost 0 bases and the J gene lost 1 base, with 4 bases spanning the gap. This CDR3 contains 13 residues. Germline V CDR1 and CDR2: SGHRS, YFSETQ. For the CDR3, the DNA is TGCGCCAGCAGCTTGGGCAGCCAAGAGACCCAGTACTTC. Its translation: CASSLGSQETQYF.

CDR3 amino acids: CASSRQGNTGELFF. In DNA, the CDR3 is TGTGCCAGCAGTCGGCAGGGGAACACCGGGGAGCTGTTTTTT. V and J are TRBV6-6 and TRBJ2-2; tentative D call: TRBD1 (5 bases). The CDR3 extends over 14 amino acids. The V and J ends lost 5 bases and 1 base respectively, with 8 bases between them. Germline values: CDR1 MNHNY, CDR2 SVGAGI (reference sequence).

The chain carries TRBV6-1 and TRBJ2-7; 11 positions match TRBD2. Germline CDR1 and CDR2: MNHNS and SASEGT. After removal of 2 bases from V and 7 bases from J, the junction contained 10 bases not matched to a gene. The CDR3 has 16 residues. CDR3 DNA sequence: TGTGCCAGCAGTGAACGAATTAGCGGGGGGGCGGAGGAGCAGTACTTC. Encoded protein: CASSERISGGAEEQYF.

In its sample, this clone was seen once. The chain carries TRBV10-3 and TRBJ1-2; 9 nucleotides line up with TRBD1. CDR1 and CDR2 (germline): ENHRY, SYGVKD. CDR3 length: 14 residues. The V segment lost 5 bases and the J segment 4 bases; nucleotides outside the gene matches: 5. This chain's CDR3 is CAISKQGAGYGYTF. CDR3 bases: TGTGCCATCAGTAAACAGGGGGCTGGCTATGGCTACACCTTC.

The table lists this clone with many counts. The chain recombines TRBV12-3 or TRBV12-4 with TRBJ2-1; no clear D gene. V was cut by 3 bases and J by 0 bases, with 3 bases left in between. CDR3 size: 13 residues. CDR3 sequence reads: CASSFRSYNEQFF. For the CDR3, the DNA is TGTGCCAGCAGTTTTCGCTCCTACAATGAGCAGTTCTTC.

Comments on this clone: This sample includes further DNA sequences coding for the same CDR3. The chain joins TRBV7-8 to TRBJ2-7; 7 bases map to TRBD2. Germline V gene sequence: CDR1 SGHVS, CDR2 FQNEAQ. CDR3 length equals 14 residues. J lost 2 bases, V lost 6 bases, and 7 bases had no gene match. The CDR3 here is CASSLGGGPYEQYF. CDR3 DNA sequence: TGTGCCAGCAGTCTGGGCGGGGGACCCTACGAGCAGTACTTC.

This chain links TRBV5-8 with TRBJ1-5, with D possibly TRBD1 on 5 matching bases. The germline V gene encodes CDR1 SGHTS and CDR2 YDEGEE. The V gene lost 0 bases and the J gene lost 7 bases, with 14 bases spanning the gap. CDR3 length equals 15 residues. CDR3 DNA sequence: TGTGCCAGCAGCTTGGAGTCGGGGGGTAGACAGCCCCAGCATTTT. It is translated as CASSLESGGRQPQHF.

Only one count was recorded for this clone. The chain is built from TRBV11-3 and TRBJ2-1; D gene uncertain. Germline V gives CDR1 SGHNT, CDR2 YENEEA. The CDR3 has 13 residues. V was pared by 2 bases and J by 4 bases, with 6 bases between. The CDR3 here is CASSLLPYNEQFF. The CDR3 region has the DNA TGTGCCAGCAGCTTACTACCATACAATGAGCAGTTCTTC.